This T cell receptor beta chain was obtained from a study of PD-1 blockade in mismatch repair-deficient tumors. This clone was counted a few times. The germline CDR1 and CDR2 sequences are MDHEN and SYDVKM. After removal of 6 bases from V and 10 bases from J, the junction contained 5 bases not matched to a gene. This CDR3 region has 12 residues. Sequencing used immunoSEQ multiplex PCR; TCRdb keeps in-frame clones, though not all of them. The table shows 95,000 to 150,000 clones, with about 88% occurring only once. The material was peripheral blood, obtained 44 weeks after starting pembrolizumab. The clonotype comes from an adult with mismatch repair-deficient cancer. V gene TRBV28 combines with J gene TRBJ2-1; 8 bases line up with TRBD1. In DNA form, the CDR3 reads TGTGCCAGCAGGACAGGGGCAAGGGAGCAGTTCTTC. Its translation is CASRTGAREQFF.